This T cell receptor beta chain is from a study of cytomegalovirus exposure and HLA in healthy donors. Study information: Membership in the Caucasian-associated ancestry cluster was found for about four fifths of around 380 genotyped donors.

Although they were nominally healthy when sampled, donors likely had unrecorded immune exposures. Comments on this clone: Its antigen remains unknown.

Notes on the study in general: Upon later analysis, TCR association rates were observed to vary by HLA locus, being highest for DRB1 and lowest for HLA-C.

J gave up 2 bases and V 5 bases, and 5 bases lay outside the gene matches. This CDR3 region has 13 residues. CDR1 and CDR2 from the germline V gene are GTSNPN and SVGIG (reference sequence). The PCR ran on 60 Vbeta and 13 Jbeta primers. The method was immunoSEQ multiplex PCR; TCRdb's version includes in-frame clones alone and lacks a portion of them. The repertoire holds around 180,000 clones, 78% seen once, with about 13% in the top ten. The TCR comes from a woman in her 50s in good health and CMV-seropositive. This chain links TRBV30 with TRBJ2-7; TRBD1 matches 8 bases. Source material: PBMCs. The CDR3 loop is CAWGQGRTYEQYF. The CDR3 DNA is TGTGCCTGGGGACAGGGCCGAACCTACGAGCAGTACTTC.